Presented here are 12 T cell receptor beta chains from one specimen sequenced in a study of T cell changes during pregnancy in multiple sclerosis. Using immunoSEQ multiplex PCR, the repertoire was profiled, and TCRdb retains in-frame clones only, with some absent. The top ten clones hold 0.45% to 0.5% of a sample with about 53,000 clones, around 90% of them seen once. This sample comprised CD4+ T cells from peripheral blood mononuclear cells, obtained in the third trimester of pregnancy. These receptors originate from a female donor with multiple sclerosis, enrolled in a pregnancy study.

The chain recombines TRBV5-1 with TRBJ2-3, with 8 bases aligning to TRBD1. The length of the CDR3 is 14 residues. The V gene end was trimmed by 5 bases and the J gene end by 6 bases; junction bases not matched to a gene: 8. The V gene's germline CDR1 is SGHRS and CDR2 YFSETQ. CDR3 protein: CASRPDRVWDTQYF. The CDR3 DNA is TGCGCCAGCAGACCGGACAGGGTATGGGATACGCAGTATTTT.

The chain uses TRBV19 and TRBJ2-6; 7 nucleotides agree with TRBD1. The V gene's germline CDR1 is LNHDA and CDR2 SQIVND (reference sequence). This CDR3 is 16 amino acids long. The V gene end was trimmed by 11 bases and the J gene end by 0 bases; junction bases not matched to a gene: 10. Here the CDR3 reads CAGGTGASSGANVLTF. The CDR3 DNA reads TGTGCCGGGGGAACAGGGGCCAGCTCTGGGGCCAACGTCCTGACTTTC.

The chain carries TRBV5-6 and TRBJ1-1, with D hard to call. Per the germline V gene, CDR1 is SGHDT and CDR2 is YYEEEE. Between the trimmed V and J ends, which lost 0 bases and 8 bases, there was a span of 11 bases. The CDR3 is 13 residues long. The CDR3 DNA is TGTGCCAGCAGCTTGGGACGGAGTCCAGAAGCTTTCTTT. This codes for CASSLGRSPEAFF.

The V gene is TRBV11-1, the J gene TRBJ1-1; D is ambiguous. The CDR3 is 13 amino acids. Germline CDR1 and CDR2: SGHAT and FQDESV (reference sequence). V lost 3 bases and J 7 bases, leaving 12 bases between the germline ends. Written as DNA, the CDR3 is TGTGCCAGCAGCTTGTTGGAGGAGGTTGAAGCTTTCTTT. This codes for CASSLLEEVEAFF.

The chain has TRBV25-1 and TRBJ2-7; unclear D gene. Deletions cut 4 bases from V and 0 bases from J, with 16 bases between. Germline loops: CDR1 MGHDK, CDR2 SYGVNS. This CDR3 has 16 residues. CDR3: CASSGLGAPGSYEQYF. Written as DNA, the CDR3 is TGTGCCAGCAGTGGCCTGGGCGCACCAGGCTCCTACGAGCAGTACTTC.

The V call is TRBV10-3, the J call TRBJ1-1, with a weak D call TRBD1 (6 bases). From germline, CDR1 is ENHRY and CDR2 SYGVKD. Trimming shortened V by 6 bases and J by 3 bases, and 11 bases separated the two germline ends. The CDR3 runs 13 residues. The chain's CDR3 is CAIRIKGDTEAFF. The CDR3 bases are TGTGCCATCAGAATTAAGGGGGACACTGAAGCTTTCTTT.

The CDR3 sequence is CATSRGRGKTYEQYF. The CDR3, as DNA: TGTGCCACCAGCAGAGGCAGGGGAAAAACCTACGAGCAGTACTTC. This chain uses TRBV15 with TRBJ2-7; the D gene is possibly TRBD1 (6 bases). CDR3 length: 15 amino acids. Germline-derived CDR1 and CDR2 are LNHNV and YYDKDF (reference sequence). Between the trimmed V and J ends, which lost 1 base and 2 bases, there was a span of 12 bases.

V usage is TRBV9 and J usage is TRBJ2-1; D uncertain. V was clipped by 0 bases and J by 9 bases, with 16 bases between them. This CDR3 has 15 residues. Germline V gene data show CDR1 as SGDLS and CDR2 as YYNGEE. In DNA form, the CDR3 reads TGTGCCAGCAGCGTAGTAATAGCCGGTCCTACTGAGCAGTTCTTC. Its translation is CASSVVIAGPTEQFF.

The chain joins TRBV5-1 to TRBJ2-1, with D perhaps TRBD1 (6 bases). V lost 4 bases and J 0 bases, leaving 14 bases between the germline ends. The CDR3 totals 16 residues. CDR1 and CDR2 (germline): SGHRS, YFSETQ. This CDR3 is CASSQGIFPSYNEQFF. For the CDR3, the DNA is TGCGCCAGCAGCCAGGGGATTTTCCCCTCCTACAATGAGCAGTTCTTC.

The chain carries TRBV6-1 and TRBJ1-1; D is ambiguous. This CDR3 comprises 14 residues. V lost 2 bases and J 4 bases, leaving 11 bases between the germline ends. Germline V CDR1 and CDR2: MNHNS, SASEGT. CDR3 in amino acids: CASSEPRVSTEAFF. For the CDR3, the DNA is TGTGCCAGCAGTGAACCGAGGGTCTCCACTGAAGCTTTCTTT.

The V gene is TRBV5-1, the J gene TRBJ1-1; tentatively, D is TRBD1 (5 bases). Germline CDR1 SGHRS, CDR2 YFSETQ. The V end lost 4 bases, the J end lost 4 bases, and 17 bases lay between the germline ends. The CDR3 consists of 15 residues. CDR3 nucleotides: TGCGCCAGCAGCCGTCTCCAGGGCAGTGGCACTGAAGCTTTCTTT. Its protein product is CASSRLQGSGTEAFF.

The chain combines TRBV4-1 with TRBJ2-2; 9 bases map to TRBD1. Germline assignment: CDR1 MGHRA and CDR2 YSYEKL. The CDR3 has 16 residues. The J segment lost 2 bases and the V segment lost 5 bases, leaving 6 bases of the junction unmatched. In DNA form, the CDR3 reads TGCGCCAGCAGCACGTACAGGGGGCGCAACACCGGGGAGCTGTTTTTT. Its protein product is CASSTYRGRNTGELFF.